This section outlines one TCR beta chain sequence together with its context. The antigen is undetermined. The time point denotes: week 35, safety follow-up. What each vaccine dose contained was 300 ug of mutant IDH1 20-mer peptide, accompanied by topical imiquimod. The patients received vaccinations eight times, in weeks 1, 3, 5, 7, 11, 15, 19 and 23. Each of the donors came in with new WHO grade 3 or 4 astrocytomas that were IDH1-mutant and ATRX-lost. The sample originates from a study of a mutant IDH1 vaccine in newly diagnosed glioma. Study-level information: Earlier care involved radiotherapy, temozolomide, or both, and the majority received both. V12 fell at week 35 and V13, the study end, at week 47.

Produced via immunoSEQ multiplex PCR; TCRdb's table is partial and in-frame only. The sample has around 45,000 clones, more than 75% seen once; the top ten hold under 7.5%. Germline V gene data show CDR1 as SGDLS and CDR2 as YYNGEE. This CDR3 has 12 residues. V shed 1 base and J shed 6 bases, with 5 bases lying between them. The sequence was obtained from a woman in her forties with glioma. Here the sequenced sample was PBMCs, taken from a glioma patient whose treatment included an IDH1 peptide vaccine. The chain carries TRBV9 and TRBJ2-1; D is ambiguous. The CDR3 loop is CASSVFFNEQFF. In DNA, the CDR3 is TGTGCCAGCAGCGTATTTTTCAATGAGCAGTTCTTC.